One sample yielded the 2 T cell receptor beta chains listed below, sequenced in a study of type 1 regulatory T cells. These TCRs are of unknown antigen specificity. TCRdb reprocessed the reads via MiXCR and lists one record per CDR3 protein. The table shows 70,000 or so distinct CDR3 sequences, with more than 20% occurring only once. Study-wide findings and caveats: Tr1 cells had a more restricted TCR repertoire than non-Tr1 cells.

Material for sequencing was cultured type 1 regulatory T (Tr1) cells, either the whole culture or a sorted fraction (not recorded which). These TCRs come from a human donor in good health.

CDR3 DNA: TGCAGTGCTAGAGCGGCGGGAGGTTCAGATACGCAGTATTTT. Translation gives CSARAAGGSDTQYF. V is TRBV20-1 and J is TRBJ2-3; 8 bases are shared with TRBD2. Germline loops: CDR1 DFQATT, CDR2 SNEGSKA (reference sequence). J lost 4 bases, V lost 1 base, and 4 bases had no gene match. The length of the CDR3 is 14 residues.

This clonotype was found a few times. The chain employs TRBV6-6 and TRBJ2-2, with TRBD1 matching over 9 bases. Germline loops: CDR1 MNHNY, CDR2 SVGAGI (reference sequence). The CDR3 contains 13 residues. J was trimmed by 13 bases and V by 5 bases; bases with no gene match: 8. In nucleotides, the CDR3 is TGTGCCAGCAGTGACAGGGGGGGAAAAGTGCTGTTTTTT. This gives the protein CASSDRGGKVLFF.